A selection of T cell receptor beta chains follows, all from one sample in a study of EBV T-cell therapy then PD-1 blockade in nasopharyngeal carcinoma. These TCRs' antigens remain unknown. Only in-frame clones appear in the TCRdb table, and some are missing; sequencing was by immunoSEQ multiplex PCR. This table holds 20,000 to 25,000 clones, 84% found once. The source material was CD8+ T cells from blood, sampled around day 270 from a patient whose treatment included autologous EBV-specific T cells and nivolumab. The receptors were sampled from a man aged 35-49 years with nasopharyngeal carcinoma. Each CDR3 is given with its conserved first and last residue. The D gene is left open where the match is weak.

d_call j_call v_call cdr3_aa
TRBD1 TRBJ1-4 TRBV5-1 CASSLASGGAINEKLFF
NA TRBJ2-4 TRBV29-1 CSVEDPTGDLNIQYF
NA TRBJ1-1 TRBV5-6 CASSLGQPGLEAFF
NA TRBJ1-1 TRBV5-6 CASSKTGSMNTEAFF
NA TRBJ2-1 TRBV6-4 CASSDSDNNEQFF
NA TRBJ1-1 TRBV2 CASSSQKGTPNTEAFF
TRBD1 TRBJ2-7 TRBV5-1 CASSSPDRASYEQYF
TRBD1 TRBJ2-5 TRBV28 CASSLYDRGQETQYF
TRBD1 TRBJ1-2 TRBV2 CASSDPDRDYGYTF
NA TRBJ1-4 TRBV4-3 CASSQSTDPATNEKLFF
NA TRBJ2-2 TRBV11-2 CASSLGVPPTGELFF
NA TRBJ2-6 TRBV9 CASSSPTAGANVLTF
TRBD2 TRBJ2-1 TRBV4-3 CASSQDRAGGLNEQFF
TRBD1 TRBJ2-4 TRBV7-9 CASSNGQGPRVDIQYF
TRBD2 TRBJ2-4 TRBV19 CASSRGGARGNIQYF
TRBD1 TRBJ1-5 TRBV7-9 CASSAGPGQGARGNQPQHF
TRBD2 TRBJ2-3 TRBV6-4 CASSDTSGGADTQYF
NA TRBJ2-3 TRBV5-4 CASSLAWGTDTQYF
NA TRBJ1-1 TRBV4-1 CASSQDSRGRGNTEAFF
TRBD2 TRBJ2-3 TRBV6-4 CASSDSPSGVDTQYF
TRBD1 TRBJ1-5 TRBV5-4 CASSITTGTGTYSNQPQHF
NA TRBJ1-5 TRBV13 CASSLRGADQPQHF
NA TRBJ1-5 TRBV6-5 CASRPTAYSNQPQHF
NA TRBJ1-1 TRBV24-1 CATSKNTEAFF
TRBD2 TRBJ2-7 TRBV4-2 CASSRGGLAFNEQYF
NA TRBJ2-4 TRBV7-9 CASSLVVSTAKNIQYF
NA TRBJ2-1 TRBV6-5 CASSYWDTGEQFF